The entry below describes one T cell receptor beta chain. Its target is not known. At one boundary the junction diverges from the germline segment, which might be a read error. Repertoires were generated with immunoSEQ multiplex PCR, while TCRdb's copy carries only in-frame clones and drops some. The sample records 600,000 to 750,000 clones, less than 95% being singletons. The data were obtained in a study of shared clonotypes between healthy human individuals. Germline CDR1 is SEHNR and CDR2 is FQNEAQ (reference sequence). This CDR3 contains 12 residues. The study, taken as a whole, reports: The generation probabilities recorded for non-shared clonotypes fell below those of clonotypes shared by all four donors.

This TCR derives from a man between 18 and 29 years old in good health. Some clones in this sample may be carry-over from other donors' samples. V gene TRBV7-9 combines with J gene TRBJ2-1, with D possibly being TRBD1 (5 bases). The material sequenced was memory CD8+ T cells from PBMCs. Sample subset: CD45RO+ cells pooled with CCR7-negative TemRA cells. The CDR3 spells CASSSDSALGIF. In DNA form, the CDR3 reads TGTGCCAGCAGCTCCGACAGTGCTTTAGGGATCTTC.